The source of this T cell receptor (beta chain) is a study of cytomegalovirus exposure and HLA in healthy donors. About the study: The Caucasian-associated ancestry cluster held around 81% of over 350 genotyped donors.

Primers included in the PCR were 60 Vbeta and 13 Jbeta primers. The method was immunoSEQ multiplex PCR; TCRdb's version includes in-frame clones alone and lacks a portion of them. This sample has about 180,000 clones, with 70% to 85% found just once. A word on this clone: Its cognate antigen is unknown.

General study results and limits: The HLA-A and HLA-B alleles of most subjects were reportedly predicted accurately from TCR beta sequences. It was taken for granted in presence/absence analyses that sequencing depth across donors was roughly uniform. An analysis done earlier found most TCR beta V segments productive about 90% or about 30% of the time.

After removal of 5 bases from V and 4 bases from J, the junction contained 4 bases not matched to a gene. This CDR3 region has 14 residues. The germline gives CDR1 SGHTA, CDR2 FQGTGA. This clonotype was sampled from a woman aged 55-75 years in good health and CMV-seropositive. The rearrangement uses TRBV7-3 and TRBJ2-5; 10 nucleotides align to TRBD1. The sequenced sample consisted of PBMCs. CDR3 protein: CASSPGDRGETQYF. In DNA form, the CDR3 reads TGTGCCAGCAGCCCCGGGGACAGGGGAGAGACCCAGTACTTC.